Shown below are 2 T cell receptor beta chains from a single sample sequenced in a study of cytomegalovirus exposure and HLA in healthy donors. PCR involved 60 Vbeta and 13 Jbeta primers. Method: immunoSEQ multiplex PCR; TCRdb's copy keeps in-frame clones and lacks some. The sample shows 150,000 to 200,000 clones, 81% of them seen only once. The sequenced sample was PBMCs. These receptors all come from a man aged 40-55 years in good health and CMV-seropositive.

The J gene is TRBJ2-7, the V gene TRBV11-2, with 8 bases aligning to TRBD1. The ends lost 5 bases at V and 6 bases at J; junction bases unmatched: 6. Per germline, CDR1 SGHAT and CDR2 FQNNGV. The CDR3 runs to 13 residues. The chain's CDR3 is CASSLPGGGEQYF. The CDR3 DNA reads as TGTGCCAGCAGCCTGCCAGGGGGCGGCGAGCAGTACTTC.

The gene calls are TRBV7-9 and TRBJ2-5; 10 nucleotides agree with TRBD2. Germline CDR1 and CDR2: SEHNR and FQNEAQ (reference sequence). The CDR3 covers 15 residues. J gave up 1 base and V 11 bases, and 10 bases lay outside the gene matches. In DNA form, the CDR3 reads TGTGCCCAATCTAGCGGGAGCGGGCGCCAAGAGACCCAGTACTTC. This gives the protein CAQSSGSGRQETQYF.